These T cell receptor beta chains were read from a single sample in a study of T-cell memory formation after mild COVID-19. MiXCR was run by TCRdb on the 5' RACE reads, yielding one entry per CDR3 protein. The sample comprises about 560,000 distinct CDR3 sequences, 20% to 25% of which are singletons, and roughly 9.1% rests with the top ten. The sample was PBMCs or a T cell subset sorted from them (not recorded which). The receptors here all came from an adult woman who had mild COVID-19 (a few samples of this study predate the infection). Cell type and time point are not known. Both conserved end residues are part of each CDR3. Not all rows give a size; the values are once, few, many and, for expanded clones, a class.

V,size,CDR3
TRBV7-6,few,CASSSPDAATSYNEQFF
TRBV12-3/TRBV12-4,-,CASSRQGYKDTQYF
TRBV24-1,few,CATSDTGQIYYNEQFF
TRBV14,few,CASQKQGHTEAFF
TRBV7-9,few,CASSSTSGRAEQFF
TRBV19,many,CASSTRTSGRIYEQYF
TRBV20-1,-,CSASRGSTPGNTIYF
TRBV7-9,many,CASSPDISPNEQYF
TRBV6-5,-,CASQPHRAHSYEQYF
TRBV15,-,CATSRLMFRGHRDEQFF
TRBV24-1,-,CATSDLMGNQPQHF
TRBV14,-,CASSQDLGQVQETQYF
TRBV6-2/TRBV6-3,-,CASSYSRQGEAFF
TRBV24-1,-,CATGSRAKETQYF
TRBV29-1,many,CSVWDTAGNEQYF
TRBV30,-,CAWSTSWTQYF
TRBV3-1,-,CASRIDQNTGELFF
TRBV27,-,CASSPGYSKNIQYF
TRBV4-2,-,CASSQDQKAGGSYEQYF
TRBV7-8,few,CASSLARVSGNTIYF
TRBV4-2,-,CASSHRGSPDEQFF
TRBV12-3/TRBV12-4,-,CASSLGQGSQTQYF
TRBV30,few,CAWSPRDNQPQHF
TRBV4-1,-,CASSYGQGGDSPLHF
TRBV5-1,-,CASSYSNLNTEAFF
TRBV4-2,many,CASSQDTDGGASEQFF
TRBV6-2/TRBV6-3,few,CASMEAGQETQYF
TRBV29-1,few,CSVAGGPDVREQYF
TRBV24-1,-,CATSDRQITDTQYF
TRBV12-3/TRBV12-4,-,CASRPGQGAAKNIQYF
TRBV19,few,CASIENFGLPDFGGYTF
TRBV5-1,few,CASSPEADPGVQTQYF
TRBV9,-,CASSGWGVLNYGYTF
TRBV4-1,-,CASSQASGGYNEQFF
TRBV23-1,-,CASSHPSGTDKAGQPQHF
TRBV7-9,few,CASSGRQPAYEQYF
TRBV6-5,-,CASSLQDPRGLNTEAFF
TRBV7-2,-,CASSLVVLNTGELFF
TRBV30,once,CAWRLRASEVLHF
TRBV5-1,few,CASGPLGDGYTF
TRBV12-3/TRBV12-4,-,CASSLREDSYEQYF
TRBV24-1,-,CATSATRSTDTQYF